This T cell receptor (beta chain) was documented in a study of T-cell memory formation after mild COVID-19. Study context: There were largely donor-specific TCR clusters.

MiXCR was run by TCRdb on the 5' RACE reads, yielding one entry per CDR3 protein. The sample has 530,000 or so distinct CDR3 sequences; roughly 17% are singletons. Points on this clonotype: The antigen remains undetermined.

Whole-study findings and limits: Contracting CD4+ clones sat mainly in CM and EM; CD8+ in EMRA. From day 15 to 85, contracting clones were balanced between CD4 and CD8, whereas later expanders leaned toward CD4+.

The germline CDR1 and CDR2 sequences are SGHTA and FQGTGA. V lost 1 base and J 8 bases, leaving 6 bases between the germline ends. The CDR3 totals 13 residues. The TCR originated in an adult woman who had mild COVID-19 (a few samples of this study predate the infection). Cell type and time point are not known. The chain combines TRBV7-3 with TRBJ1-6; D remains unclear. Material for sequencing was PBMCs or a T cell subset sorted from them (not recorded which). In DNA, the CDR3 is TGTGCCAGCAGCTTAAGTTTCGATTCACCCCTCCACTTT. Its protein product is CASSLSFDSPLHF.